This T cell receptor (beta chain) was captured in a study of T-cell reconstitution after alpha-beta-depleted transplantation in children. Whole-study findings and limits: As was reported, about two months after transplant, alpha-beta T cells came from several hundred expanded graft clones. Newly made T cells mostly supplied T-cell counts and diversity one year after transplant.

TCRbeta library construction was performed incorporating unique molecular identifiers. TCRdb reanalysed the PCR reads using MiXCR and keeps one entry per CDR3 protein. The sample holds about 300,000 distinct CDR3 sequences, roughly 8.2% seen once. About this clonotype: As yet, its antigen is unknown.

Sample: peripheral blood, taken 360 days after TCRalphabeta/CD19-depleted stem cell transplant. The receptor comes from a female patient between 2 and 15 years old who had a stem cell transplant for Fanconi anemia, so the T cells may come from the graft donor.

The CDR3 DNA reads as TGTGCCAGCAGCCATTTAGGGCAGGGGAGTCAGACCCAGTACTTC. It is translated as CASSHLGQGSQTQYF. This sequence joins TRBV3-1 and TRBJ2-5; D possibly corresponds to TRBD1 (6 bases). Germline values: CDR1 LGHDT, CDR2 YNNKEL (reference sequence). CDR3 length: 15 residues. V was trimmed by 3 bases and J by 6 bases, leaving 17 bases between them.